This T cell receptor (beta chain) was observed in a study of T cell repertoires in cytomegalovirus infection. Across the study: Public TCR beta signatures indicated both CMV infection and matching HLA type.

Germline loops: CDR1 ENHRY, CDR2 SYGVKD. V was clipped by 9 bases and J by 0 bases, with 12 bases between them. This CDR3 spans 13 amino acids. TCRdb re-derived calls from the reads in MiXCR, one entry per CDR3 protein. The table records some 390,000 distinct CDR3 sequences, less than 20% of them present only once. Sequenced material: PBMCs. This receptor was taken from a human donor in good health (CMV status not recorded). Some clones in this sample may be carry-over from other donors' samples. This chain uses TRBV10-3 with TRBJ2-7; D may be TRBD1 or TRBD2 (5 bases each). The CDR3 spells CAMRGATSYEQYF. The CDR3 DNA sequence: TGTGCCATGAGAGGGGCCACCTCCTACGAGCAGTACTTC.